These T cell receptor beta chains were read from a single sample in a study of CD8+ T cells in alopecia areata. Using immunoSEQ multiplex PCR, the repertoire was profiled, and TCRdb retains in-frame clones only, with some absent. The sample lists about 200,000 clones; roughly 60% were seen once. This sample comprised CD4+ T cells sorted from blood, obtained at week 24, from a patient treated with tofacitinib. All receptors derive from a human donor with alopecia areata. The CDR3 runs from the conserved cysteine through the conserved F or W. The D gene is left open where the match is weak. Clone size is stated in some rows and not others, as once, few, many or a class when expanded.

clone_size	d_call	v_call	j_call	cdr3_nt	cdr3_aa
.	.	TRBV30	TRBJ2-1	TGTGCCTGGAAGGGCCCCCATAGCACCTACAATGAGCAGTTCTTC	CAWKGPHSTYNEQFF
.	.	TRBV6-1	TRBJ1-5	TGTGCCAGCAGTGAATCGGGGTTTAGGGGCAATCAGCCCCAGCATTTT	CASSESGFRGNQPQHF
.	.	TRBV19	TRBJ2-1	TGTGCCAGTAGCCCCAACCTATTACTAGTAAGCAATGAGCAGTTCTTC	CASSPNLLLVSNEQFF
.	.	TRBV11-1	TRBJ1-1	TGTGCCAGCAGCGCCCAGAGAACTGAAGCTTTCTTT	CASSAQRTEAFF
few	.	TRBV29-1	TRBJ1-5	TGCAGCGTGAGGGGACTGGATAATCAGCCCCAGCATTTT	CSVRGLDNQPQHF
.	TRBD1	TRBV27	TRBJ1-2	TGTGCCAGCAGTACCACATACAGGGGTGGCTACACCTTC	CASSTTYRGGYTF
.	TRBD2	TRBV5-1	TRBJ2-1	TGCGCCAGCAGCTTGGACGGGGGGGCCAATGAGCAGTTCTTC	CASSLDGGANEQFF
many	.	TRBV30	TRBJ1-1	TGTGCCTGGAGTGTAGTAAGGGCAGGCGGCTTT	CAWSVVRAGGF
.	TRBD1	TRBV29-1	TRBJ1-1	TGCAGCGTTGAAAGGGCAGGGGGCGTCGTTGGGACTGAAGCTTTCTTT	CSVERAGGVVGTEAFF
many	TRBD1	TRBV7-2	TRBJ1-2	TGTGCCAGCAGCTTAGCCCGGACAGGGTTTGGCTACACCTTC	CASSLARTGFGYTF
.	.	TRBV29-1	TRBJ1-2	TGCAGCGTTGAAGTAGGCAGAACTGGCTACACCTTC	CSVEVGRTGYTF
.	.	TRBV30	TRBJ1-4	TGTGCCTGGAGTGTACGCAGGGATAGTGAAAAACTGTTTTTT	CAWSVRRDSEKLFF
.	.	TRBV29-1	TRBJ1-2	TGCAGCGTTGAACAGGCAGGGGTTATTGGTGGCTACACCTTC	CSVEQAGVIGGYTF
.	TRBD1	TRBV6-5	TRBJ2-5	TGTGCCAGCAGTTACTCGAGGCCGGGACAGGGGGAGACCCAGTACTTC	CASSYSRPGQGETQYF
.	.	TRBV29-1	TRBJ2-7	TGCAGCGTTTTGGGGGACGAGCAGTACTTC	CSVLGDEQYF
.	.	TRBV19	TRBJ1-5	TGTGCCAGTAGTATCGGGGGAGATCAGCCCCAGCATTTT	CASSIGGDQPQHF
.	TRBD2	TRBV2	TRBJ2-3	TGTGCCAGCAGAGCCTCAAGCGGGAAAAGCACAGATACGCAGTATTTT	CASRASSGKSTDTQYF
.	.	TRBV7-9	TRBJ1-1	TGTGCCAGCAGCTTACCTCTCAGGGGCACTGAAGCTTTCTTT	CASSLPLRGTEAFF
few	.	TRBV29-1	TRBJ1-5	TGCAGCGTCCGGGACAGCAATCAGCCCCAGCATTTT	CSVRDSNQPQHF
.	TRBD1	TRBV30	TRBJ1-2	TGTGCCTGGAAATTAGGACAGGGACCGCCTGGCTACACCTTC	CAWKLGQGPPGYTF
.	TRBD2	TRBV25-1	TRBJ2-1	TGTGCCAGCAGCTCCATGAGCGGGAACAATGAGCAGTTCTTC	CASSSMSGNNEQFF
.	TRBD2	TRBV5-4	TRBJ2-1	TGTGCCAGCAGCCACGGGGGGGCAGTTGAGCAGTTCTTC	CASSHGGAVEQFF
few	.	TRBV29-1	TRBJ1-2	TGCAGCGTGCTCCCCGAGGAGAGGGGTGGCTACACCTTC	CSVLPEERGGYTF
.	.	TRBV27	TRBJ1-2	TGTGCCAGCAGTTTAAGGGTCGGCTATGGCTACACCTTC	CASSLRVGYGYTF
few	.	TRBV7-2	TRBJ1-2	TGTGCCAGCAGCTTGGACGTCCCTAACTATGGCTACACCTTC	CASSLDVPNYGYTF
.	TRBD1	TRBV29-1	TRBJ2-5	TGCAGCGTTGAAGGGACAGGGGGTGAGACCCAGTACTTC	CSVEGTGGETQYF
many	.	TRBV14	TRBJ1-2	TGTGCCAGCAGCCAAGCTGGGACACTCTATGGCTACACCTTC	CASSQAGTLYGYTF
.	.	TRBV5-1	TRBJ1-1	TGCGCCAGCAGCTTGGCCGAGGACACTGAAGCTTTCTTT	CASSLAEDTEAFF
.	.	TRBV7-2	TRBJ2-3	TGTGCCAGCACCCCCGAGGGGGGGCGGACAGATACGCAGTATTTT	CASTPEGGRTDTQYF
once	.	TRBV7-3	TRBJ2-2	TGTGCCAGCAACCCTTCCCATGGTGGGGAGCTGTTTTTT	CASNPSHGGELFF
.	.	TRBV9	TRBJ1-2	TGTGCCAGCAGCCCCGGACTGGATGGCTACACCTTC	CASSPGLDGYTF
few	TRBD1	TRBV7-8	TRBJ2-6	TGTGCCAGCAGCCGTGGACAGGGTGAGGCCAACGTCCTGACTTTC	CASSRGQGEANVLTF
few	TRBD1	TRBV29-1	TRBJ1-1	TGCAGCGTTGAAGCCGGACAGGGTATGAACACTGAAGCTTTCTTT	CSVEAGQGMNTEAFF
.	TRBD2	TRBV18	TRBJ2-1	TGTGCCAGCTCACCCTTCCGCCGGGGGGGTTACAATGAGCAGTTCTTC	CASSPFRRGGYNEQFF
.	TRBD1	TRBV7-7	TRBJ2-3	TGTGCCAGCAGTCAAGGACAGGCCGGAGATACGCAGTATTTT	CASSQGQAGDTQYF
.	TRBD1	TRBV18	TRBJ2-1	TGTGCCAGCTCACACCGGGACACAGGGGCGGAGCAGTTCTTC	CASSHRDTGAEQFF
.	.	TRBV11-2	TRBJ1-6	TGTGCCAGCAGCTTAGATACCCCCTGGTATTCACCCCTCCACTTT	CASSLDTPWYSPLHF
.	TRBD1	TRBV15	TRBJ2-1	TGTGCCACGAAGGGACAGGGTTTCAATGAGCAGTTCTTC	CATKGQGFNEQFF
.	TRBD1	TRBV29-1	TRBJ1-6	TGCAGCGTTGAAGATGGGAGCCTGACTACAGGGGGCCGTTATTCACCCCTCCACTTT	CSVEDGSLTTGGRYSPLHF
few	TRBD2	TRBV2	TRBJ2-3	TGTGCCAGCAAGAATATGGGACTAGCGGGGGGATCTGCTAGCACAGATACGCAGTATTTT	CASKNMGLAGGSASTDTQYF
once	.	TRBV11-2	TRBJ2-5	TGTGCCAGCAGCTTAGGAGGGAGGGAGACCCAGTACTTC	CASSLGGRETQYF
once	TRBD2	TRBV4-3	TRBJ2-4	TGCGCCAGCAGCCAAGATCCGGGGGGACCAGCCAAAAACATTCAGTACTTC	CASSQDPGGPAKNIQYF
.	.	TRBV29-1	TRBJ2-3	TGCAGCGTGGGAACAGATACGCAGTATTTT	CSVGTDTQYF
.	TRBD1	TRBV7-2	TRBJ1-5	TGTGCCAGCAGCTTATCCGGGACAGTCCCCGGTCAGCCCCAGCATTTT	CASSLSGTVPGQPQHF
.	.	TRBV29-1	TRBJ1-2	TGCAGCGTTCCCGGGTATGGCTACACCTTC	CSVPGYGYTF
.	.	TRBV2	TRBJ1-6	TGTGCCAGCAGTGAGCTGACAGCGAGTAATTCACCCCTCCACTTT	CASSELTASNSPLHF
.	.	TRBV10-3	TRBJ1-2	TGTGCCATCAGTGGGACCCGACCAGATGGCTACACCTTC	CAISGTRPDGYTF
.	.	TRBV29-1	TRBJ2-7	TGCAGCGTTGGGACACTGTACTACGAGCAGTACTTC	CSVGTLYYEQYF
.	.	TRBV7-3	TRBJ2-5	TGTGCCAGCAGCTTAATGAACGGGGAGACCCAGTACTTC	CASSLMNGETQYF
.	TRBD1	TRBV5-6	TRBJ2-7	TGTGCCAGCAGCTTCACAGGGGGCCTGGGGGAGCAGTACTTC	CASSFTGGLGEQYF
many	TRBD2	TRBV29-1	TRBJ2-3	TGCAGCACAAGCGGGGGCACAGATACGCAGTATTTT	CSTSGGTDTQYF